By frequency in the sample, the clone carrying this T cell receptor beta chain is medium-sized. Germline V gene lookup returns CDR1 SGHNT and CDR2 YENEEA. Germline trimming cut 5 bases from V and 5 bases from J; bases unmatched to any gene: 10. The CDR3 is 16 amino acids. This record comes from a study of cytotoxic CD8 clonotypes in ibrutinib-treated CLL. The data were produced by immunoSEQ multiplex PCR, yet TCRdb's version contains in-frame clones alone and is incomplete. The sample lists about 50,000 clones; about 57% were seen once. The specimen was PBMCs, collected after 24 months of ibrutinib treatment. This chain links TRBV11-3 with TRBJ2-2; TRBD2 agrees at 8 bases. This receptor was taken from a human donor with chronic lymphocytic leukemia. CDR3 in DNA: TGTGCCAGCAGCCCCCAAAGCGGGGGATATACCGGGGAGCTGTTTTTT. As protein: CASSPQSGGYTGELFF.